This entry describes one T cell receptor (beta chain). What antigen it recognizes has not been identified. Per-nucleotide qualities are absent, and no much larger clonotype sits a single base away. These data originate in a study of blood T cells in healthy people across ages (dated by TCRdb to between 2014 and 2017). Context from the whole study: In model experiments, template switching captured roughly one uniquely barcoded TCR beta cDNA molecule for every two T cells. Age-related changes in TCR beta repertoire diversity were measured in the study by deep sequencing normalized with unique cDNA molecular identifiers. The donors were split into four age groups: young (average around 16 years), middle-aged (39), aged (roughly 60) and long-lived (over 75). To avoid experimental bias, donors of different ages were randomly spread across the sequencing lanes. Two additional independent replicas of 1 million unique cDNA reads from the same blood draw were analyzed for two donors (one aged 18 to 29 and one aged 80 or older). Broader findings and caveats from the paper: Compared with the aged group, more naive CD4+ T cells, fewer expanded clones and increased TCR diversity were shown by the long-lived group, suggesting age selection. Estimates of total diversity based on one million sequenced T cells were regarded as lower bounds and as underestimates. A strong correlation was found between observed TCR beta diversity and the percentage of naive T cells measured by flow cytometry. Conclusive comparison of naive and antigen-experienced compartments was prevented by the profiling of bulk unsorted PBMCs. As age increased, observed TCR beta diversity per million T cells dropped in a roughly linear way, and a significant reduction was already evident by age about 40. Because donor CMV infection status was unknown, age-related changes in expanded clonotypes were potentially confounded.

Library preparation used 5' RACE. TCRdb records Illumina HiSeq 2500 as the sequencer. A second PCR of about 6 to 11 cycles was performed with a sample-barcoded 5' primer and a J-beta primer mix. A template-switch 5' adaptor carrying 12 random nucleotides introduced a unique molecular identifier onto each TCR beta cDNA molecule. Each sample yielded at least 2.5 million CDR3-containing paired-end reads. First-strand cDNA was synthesized from all RNA with the Mint cDNA synthesis kit, primed by a TRBC-specific oligonucleotide. Following uracil-DNA glycosylase treatment, a first 18-cycle PCR with universal primers M1SS and BC2_uni_R was performed on all cDNA. The source study handled its data this way. Normalization of each sample was performed by random selection of 1 million high-quality reads, each carrying a distinct molecular identifier. Reads with shared molecular identifiers were discarded instead of being binned into consensus sequences. MiTCR, set to a Q25 quality threshold and the strictest error-elimination algorithm, was used for CDR3 identification, clonotype clustering and error correction. A nonparametric unseen species model using Euler transformation provided a lower-bound estimate of total TCR beta diversity. Clones were called with MiXCR by TCRdb after fastp trimmed the public reads at Q25, and only in-frame beta chains were retained. When rows share a CDR3 protein, they turn into one entry using the most common DNA and genes. The V and J calls and clone size are TCRdb's, not the authors'. Recorded for this sample are about 1 million distinct CDR3 sequences; 45% of them occurred a single time. The leading ten clones occupy about 19% of the sample.

CDR1 SGHTA and CDR2 FQGNSA were looked up in the germline V gene. The CDR3 holds 16 amino acids from the cysteine to the phenylalanine. This entry keeps only the CDR3 DNA: 48 bases, framed from base 1. V is shortened by 1 base, J by 4 bases, and the region joining them spans 14 bases. Systemically healthy Caucasian individuals from Russia, some 38 in total and aged about 6 to 100 years, were included as donors. Roughly 10 milliliters of peripheral blood were collected from each donor into EDTA-treated Vacutainer tubes. Ficoll-Paque density-gradient centrifugation was used to isolate PBMCs, with at least 6.5 million per sample. Total RNA was extracted from PBMCs with Trizol reagent, with at least 5 micrograms obtained per sample. The percentages of naive CD45RAhigh/CD27high T cells were determined by flow cytometry on a PBMC aliquot from every donor.

This TCR came from a woman aged 60 to 75 in good health. The sample consisted of blood. This chain joins TRBV7-2 to TRBJ2-1; 5 matching bases give a weak D call of TRBD2. The CDR3: CASSLGLYTGYNEQFF. The base sequence is TGTGCCAGCAGCTTAGGCCTCTACACGGGGTACAATGAGCAGTTCTTC.